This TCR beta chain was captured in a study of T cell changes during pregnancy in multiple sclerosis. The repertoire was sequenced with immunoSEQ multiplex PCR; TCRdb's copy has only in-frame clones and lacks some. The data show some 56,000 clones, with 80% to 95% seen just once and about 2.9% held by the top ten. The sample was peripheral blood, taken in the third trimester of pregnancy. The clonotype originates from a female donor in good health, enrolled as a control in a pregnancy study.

The chain's CDR3 is CASSLVLQGGPPDTQYF. CDR3 in DNA: TGTGCCAGCAGCTTAGTACTTCAGGGAGGGCCCCCAGATACGCAGTATTTT. The chain recombines TRBV11-2 with TRBJ2-3, with 7 bases matching TRBD2. After removal of 1 base from V and 4 bases from J, the junction contained 11 bases not matched to a gene. The germline V gene has CDR1 SGHAT and CDR2 FQNNGV. This CDR3 contains 17 residues.